These 27 T cell receptor beta chains originate from one sample sequenced in a study of radiotherapy plus CTLA-4 blockade in lung cancer. Generated by immunoSEQ multiplex PCR, the TCRdb table keeps only in-frame clones and is missing some. Of around 59,000 clones in the sample, about 70% were seen once. This specimen consisted of peripheral blood, obtained from a patient treated with radiotherapy plus ipilimumab. These receptors all stem from a human donor with non-small cell lung cancer whose response to radiotherapy plus ipilimumab could not be evaluated.

This chain links TRBV11-2 with TRBJ1-1, with a weak D call TRBD1 (5 bases). The CDR3 contains 15 residues. Germline lookup yields CDR1 SGHAT and CDR2 FQNNGV. Trimming shortened V by 2 bases and J by 1 base, and 11 bases separated the two germline ends. The CDR3 region is CASSLLGLTNTEAFF. CDR3 sequence (DNA): TGTGCCAGCAGCTTACTGGGACTTACGAACACTGAAGCTTTCTTT. Full variable domain (missing parts from reference TRBV11-2 and TRBJ1-1): EAGVAQSPRYKIIEKRQSVAFWCNPISGHATLYWYQQILGQGPKLLIQFQNNGVVDDSQLPKDRFSAERLKGVDSTLKIQPAKLEDSAVYLCASSLLGLTNTEAFFGQGTRLTVV.

A few counts support this clone. The chain uses TRBV6-6 and TRBJ2-3, with 7 nucleotides matching TRBD2. This CDR3 has 14 residues. J gave up 2 bases and V 6 bases, and 5 bases lay outside the gene matches. Germline lookup yields CDR1 MNHNY and CDR2 SVGAGI (reference sequence). CDR3 coding DNA: TGTGCCAGCAGCGGGGACTACCTCACAGATACGCAGTATTTT. This sequence encodes CASSGDYLTDTQYF.

V gene TRBV5-1 combines with J gene TRBJ2-7; 10 bases map to TRBD1. Germline-derived CDR1 and CDR2 are SGHRS and YFSETQ. The trim removed 5 bases at V and 4 bases at J, leaving 9 bases unmatched. The CDR3 length is 15 residues. In nucleotides, the CDR3 is TGCGCCAGCAGGACTGCTAGGGGACAGGGGTACGAGCAGTACTTC. This sequence encodes CASRTARGQGYEQYF.

On this clone itself: Other DNA variants within this sample encode the same CDR3. This chain links TRBV5-1 with TRBJ1-4; D might be TRBD1 (6 bases). V was clipped by 0 bases and J by 4 bases, with 7 bases between them. Germline V gives CDR1 SGHRS, CDR2 YFSETQ. The CDR3 is 14 amino acids. CDR3 nucleotide sequence: TGCGCCAGCAGCTTGGGGACAGTTAATGAAAAACTGTTTTTT. Encoded protein: CASSLGTVNEKLFF.

The chain couples TRBV4-1 to TRBJ2-5; D possibly corresponds to TRBD1 (6 bases). CDR1 is MGHRA and CDR2 is YSYEKL in the germline V gene. Trimming pared 0 bases from V and 6 bases from J, leaving 8 bases between. This CDR3 is built from 13 residues. Written as DNA, the CDR3 is TGCGCCAGCAGCCAAGAGGGGGACAAGACCCAGTACTTC. Translation: CASSQEGDKTQYF.

As concerns this clone: Within the sample, other DNA sequences also encode this same CDR3. This chain joins TRBV5-1 and TRBJ2-7; D unresolved. This CDR3 has 13 amino acids. From germline, CDR1 is SGHRS and CDR2 YFSETQ. V was clipped by 0 bases and J by 0 bases, with 4 bases between them. The CDR3 region has the DNA TGCGCCAGCAGCTTGGCCGGCTCCTACGAGCAGTACTTC. It specifies CASSLAGSYEQYF.

The J gene is TRBJ2-3, the V gene TRBV11-2; 12 nucleotides agree with TRBD2. V lost 5 bases, J lost 1 base, and 7 bases stayed unmatched. The V gene's germline CDR1 is SGHAT and CDR2 FQNNGV. This CDR3 spans 17 amino acids. CDR3 nucleotide sequence: TGTGCCAGCAGCCCCCTCCTAGCGGGGGGGCGCACAGATACGCAGTATTTT. It codes for CASSPLLAGGRTDTQYF.

The chain recombines TRBV30 with TRBJ2-1, with D tentatively TRBD2 (5 bases). Germline CDR1 is GTSNPN and CDR2 is SVGIG (reference sequence). V lost 1 base and J 7 bases, leaving 14 bases between the germline ends. The CDR3 totals 14 residues. Here the CDR3 reads CAWSGLPSGNEQFF. DNA for the CDR3: TGTGCCTGGAGTGGACTTCCTTCGGGGAATGAGCAGTTCTTC.

This chain connects TRBV2 to TRBJ1-4, with 7 positions matching TRBD1. The germline V gene has CDR1 SNHLY and CDR2 FYNNEI. V lost 5 bases and J lost 0; bases outside the gene matches: 3. The CDR3 spans 15 residues. CDR3 amino acids: CASSRQGATNEKLFF. The DNA for the CDR3 is TGTGCCAGCAGTAGACAGGGAGCAACTAATGAAAAACTGTTTTTT.

The V and J genes are TRBV29-1 and TRBJ2-1; D perhaps matches TRBD1 (6 bases). Germline-derived CDR1 and CDR2 are SQVTM and ANQGSEA. Trimming removed 7 bases at V and 0 bases at J, with 10 bases between. This CDR3 spans 13 amino acids. DNA for the CDR3: TGCAGCGCAGACAGGACCTCCTACAATGAGCAGTTCTTC. This translates into CSADRTSYNEQFF.

V is TRBV28 and J is TRBJ1-1; no reliable D call. The V gene's germline CDR1 is MDHEN and CDR2 SYDVKM. Trimming removed 3 bases at V and 1 base at J, with 12 bases between. CDR3 length: 15 amino acids. The CDR3 DNA reads as TGTGCCAGCAGTTTCCCCCCTGCGGGGAACACTGAAGCTTTCTTT. Translated: CASSFPPAGNTEAFF.

The J gene is TRBJ2-6, the V gene TRBV19; D is perhaps TRBD2 (6 bases). This CDR3 contains 18 residues. Germline V lookup: CDR1 LNHDA, CDR2 SQIVND (reference sequence). V lost 5 bases and J 0 bases, leaving 17 bases between the germline ends. The CDR3 reads CASSFAGGLHSGANVLTF. Here the CDR3 DNA reads TGTGCCAGTAGTTTCGCCGGAGGGCTCCACTCTGGGGCCAACGTCCTGACTTTC. Drawing the rest from reference TRBV19 and TRBJ2-6, the complete variable domain is DGGITQSPKYLFRKEGQNVTLSCEQNLNHDAMYWYRQDPGQGLRLIYYSQIVNDFQKGDIAEGYSVSREKKESFPLTVTSAQKNPTAFYLCASSFAGGLHSGANVLTFGAGSRLTVL.

This clone has just one count. The genes are TRBV7-3 and TRBJ2-4, with TRBD1 as a possible D gene (5 bases). This CDR3 has 13 residues. Germline assignment: CDR1 SGHTA and CDR2 FQGTGA. V lost 4 bases, J lost 7 bases, and 11 bases lay in between. The CDR3 spells CASSSQGSNIQYF. In nucleotides, the CDR3 is TGTGCCAGCAGCTCTCAGGGAAGTAACATTCAGTACTTC.

The chain combines TRBV27 with TRBJ2-1; D is perhaps TRBD1 (5 bases). The CDR3 length is 13 residues. Germline lookup yields CDR1 MNHEY and CDR2 SMNVEV (reference sequence). Trimming shortened V by 5 bases and J by 3 bases, and 8 bases separated the two germline ends. The CDR3 bases are TGTGCCAGCAGTCAGGACATCTACAATGAGCAGTTCTTC. It encodes CASSQDIYNEQFF.

This clone is a singleton in its sample. The rearrangement joins TRBV7-7 to TRBJ2-5; 7 positions agree with TRBD2. The CDR3 is 15 amino acids. The trim removed 0 bases at V and 7 bases at J, leaving 8 bases unmatched. The germline gives CDR1 SSHAT, CDR2 FNYEAQ (reference sequence). The CDR3: CASSLAGGEVATQYF. The DNA of the CDR3 is TGTGCCAGCAGCTTAGCGGGGGGGGAAGTGGCGACCCAGTACTTC. The full variable domain, with the rest looked up from reference TRBV7-7 and TRBJ2-5, is GAGVSQSPRYKVTKRGQDVTLRCDPISSHATLYWYQQALGQGPEFLTYFNYEAQPDKSGLPSDRFSAERPEGSISTLTIQRTEQRDSAMYRCASSLAGGEVATQYFGPGTRLLVL.

V usage is TRBV19 and J usage is TRBJ2-7, with 7 bases aligning to TRBD1. The length of the CDR3 is 15 residues. CDR1 LNHDA and CDR2 SQIVND come from the germline V gene (reference sequence). V shed 3 bases, J shed 5 bases, and the junction held 10 bases outside the gene matches. Here the CDR3 DNA reads TGTGCCAGTAGTATGGCCCCTTCGACAGGGAACGAGCAGTACTTC. The encoded protein is CASSMAPSTGNEQYF.

The rearrangement joins TRBV5-1 to TRBJ2-3, with a possible D match to TRBD2 (6 bases). The CDR3 covers 16 residues. Germline V CDR1 and CDR2: SGHRS, YFSETQ. The V and J ends lost 4 bases and 2 bases respectively, with 17 bases between them. The CDR3 region has the DNA TGCGCCAGCAGCGTGTTTGGGGGGTCCTCCACAGATACGCAGTATTTT. Encoded protein: CASSVFGGSSTDTQYF.

The genes are TRBV7-2 and TRBJ2-5; tentative D call: TRBD2 (6 bases). The CDR3 totals 13 residues. Germline V gene data show CDR1 as SGHTA and CDR2 as FQGNSA. The V and J ends lost 1 base and 7 bases respectively, with 10 bases between them. The CDR3, as DNA: TGTGCCAGCAGCTTAGACCGTAGCGGGACCCAGTACTTC. This encodes CASSLDRSGTQYF.

This chain links TRBV6-1 with TRBJ2-3; TRBD1 aligns across 10 bases. The trim removed 8 bases at V and 4 bases at J, leaving 9 bases unmatched. The CDR3 length is 15 residues. Germline CDR1 and CDR2: MNHNS and SASEGT. As DNA, the CDR3 is TGTGCCAGCGGCAAGGACAGGGGGTCCGCAGATACGCAGTATTTT. It encodes CASGKDRGSADTQYF.

The chain carries TRBV7-3 and TRBJ2-5; D is perhaps TRBD1 (8 bases). The CDR3 covers 13 residues. V was trimmed by 5 bases and J by 5 bases, leaving 12 bases between them. Germline assignment: CDR1 SGHTA and CDR2 FQGTGA. The CDR3 is CASSVQGGETQYF. DNA of the CDR3: TGTGCCAGCAGCGTACAGGGGGGGGAGACCCAGTACTTC.

This clone was seen more than once but under ten times. The chain links TRBV28 to TRBJ2-1; D unclear. This CDR3 region has 13 residues. V was clipped by 3 bases and J by 4 bases, with 7 bases between them. Germline loops: CDR1 MDHEN, CDR2 SYDVKM. The CDR3 DNA follows: TGTGCCAGCAGTTTGTTAACTTACAATGAGCAGTTCTTC. This translates into CASSLLTYNEQFF.

The rearrangement joins TRBV5-1 to TRBJ2-3; TRBD1 aligns across 7 bases. The CDR3 runs 16 residues. The V and J ends lost 0 bases and 3 bases, in that order; junction bases with no gene match: 7. CDR1 and CDR2 from the germline V gene are SGHRS and YFSETQ. CDR3 residues: CASSLGSGGPTDTQYF. As DNA, the CDR3 is TGCGCCAGCAGCTTGGGATCAGGGGGACCGACAGATACGCAGTATTTT.

The chain combines TRBV6-6 with TRBJ2-7; 8 nucleotides match TRBD2. Germline V gives CDR1 MNHNY, CDR2 SVGAGI (reference sequence). CDR3 length: 15 amino acids. V lost 8 bases and J lost 1; bases outside the gene matches: 10. CDR3 protein: CASAEVGLGSYEQYF. The CDR3 DNA reads as TGTGCCAGCGCAGAAGTGGGACTAGGATCCTACGAGCAGTACTTC.

This clone was counted only a few times. The chain employs TRBV10-2 and TRBJ1-5, with no clear D. This CDR3 spans 14 amino acids. V was cut by 5 bases and J by 2 bases, with 10 bases left in between. The germline CDR1 and CDR2 sequences are WSHSY and SAAADI. The CDR3 is CASSSGSGNQPQHF. CDR3 DNA: TGCGCCAGCAGTTCTGGTAGCGGCAATCAGCCCCAGCATTTT.

V usage is TRBV5-1 and J usage is TRBJ2-7; tentatively, D is TRBD1 (6 bases). The ends were cut back, 5 bases at V and 0 bases at J, with 9 bases in the middle. The CDR3 has 13 amino acids. Germline V CDR1 and CDR2: SGHRS, YFSETQ. The DNA of the CDR3 is TGCGCCAGCAGGGACAGCCTCTCCTACGAGCAGTACTTC. The encoded protein is CASRDSLSYEQYF.

By frequency in the sample, this clone is medium-sized (0.01 to 0.1%). The J gene is TRBJ2-7, the V gene TRBV5-1; 8 positions agree with TRBD2. Per germline, CDR1 SGHRS and CDR2 YFSETQ. J was trimmed by 4 bases and V by 3 bases; bases with no gene match: 6. The CDR3 loop spans 14 amino acids. Here the CDR3 reads CASSSLGGGYEQYF. CDR3 in DNA: TGCGCCAGCAGCTCCCTCGGGGGGGGGTACGAGCAGTACTTC.

This clone was found a few times. V gene TRBV2 combines with J gene TRBJ1-1; D might be TRBD1 (6 bases). Germline V gene lookup returns CDR1 SNHLY and CDR2 FYNNEI. V was trimmed by 4 bases and J by 2 bases, leaving 14 bases between them. CDR3 length: 15 amino acids. CDR3 in DNA: TGTGCCAGCAGTGTAAGTAGGACAGACAACACTGAAGCTTTCTTT. It specifies CASSVSRTDNTEAFF.